What follows is one TCR beta chain and its context. Germline lookup yields CDR1 MDHEN and CDR2 SYDVKM. Trimming took 3 bases from V and 7 from J, leaving 16 bases between them. This CDR3 has 14 amino acids. This entry is derived from a study of T cell responses to AZD1222 COVID-19 vaccine. TCRdb's copy holds only in-frame clones and misses some; the assay was immunoSEQ multiplex PCR. Of about 270,000 clones listed, around 93% are singletons. This TCR was sampled from an adult who received the AZD1222 COVID-19 vaccine. This sample comprised peripheral blood, obtained 28 days after the second AZD1222 dose. V usage is TRBV28 and J usage is TRBJ2-7; TRBD1 is a possible D gene (5 bases). Here the CDR3 reads CASSLRRQFVEQYF. The CDR3 region has the DNA TGTGCCAGCAGTTTGAGGAGACAGTTCGTTGAGCAGTACTTC.